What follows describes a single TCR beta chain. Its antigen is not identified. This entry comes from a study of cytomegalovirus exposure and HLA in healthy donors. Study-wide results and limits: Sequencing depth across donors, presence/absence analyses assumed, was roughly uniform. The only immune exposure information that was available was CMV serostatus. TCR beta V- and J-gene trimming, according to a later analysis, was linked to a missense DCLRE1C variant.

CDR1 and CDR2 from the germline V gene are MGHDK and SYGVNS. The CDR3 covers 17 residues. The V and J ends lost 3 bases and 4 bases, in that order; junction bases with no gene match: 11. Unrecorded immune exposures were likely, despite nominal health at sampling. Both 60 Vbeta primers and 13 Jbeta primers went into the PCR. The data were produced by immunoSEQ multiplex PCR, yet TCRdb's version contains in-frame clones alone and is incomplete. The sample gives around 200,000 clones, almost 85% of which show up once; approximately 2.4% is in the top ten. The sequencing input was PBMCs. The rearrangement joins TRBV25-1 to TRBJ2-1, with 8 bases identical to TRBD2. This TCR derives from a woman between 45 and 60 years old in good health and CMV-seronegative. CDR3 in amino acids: CASSDRLAKAGYNEQFF. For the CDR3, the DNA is TGTGCCAGCAGTGACCGACTAGCGAAAGCCGGGTACAATGAGCAGTTCTTC.